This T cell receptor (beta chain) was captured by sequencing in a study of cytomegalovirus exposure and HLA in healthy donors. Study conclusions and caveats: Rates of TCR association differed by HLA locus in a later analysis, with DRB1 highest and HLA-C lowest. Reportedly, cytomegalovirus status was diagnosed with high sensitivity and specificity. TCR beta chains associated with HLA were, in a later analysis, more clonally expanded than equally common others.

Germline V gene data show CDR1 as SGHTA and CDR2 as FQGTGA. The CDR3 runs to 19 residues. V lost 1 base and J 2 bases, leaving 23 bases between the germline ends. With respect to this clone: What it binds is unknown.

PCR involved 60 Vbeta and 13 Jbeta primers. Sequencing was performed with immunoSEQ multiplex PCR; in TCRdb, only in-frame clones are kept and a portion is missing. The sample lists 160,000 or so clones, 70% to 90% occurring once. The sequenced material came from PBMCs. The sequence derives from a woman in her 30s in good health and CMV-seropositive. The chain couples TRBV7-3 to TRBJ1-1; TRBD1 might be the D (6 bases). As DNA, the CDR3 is TGTGCCAGCAGCTTAAGGGCCAGGGGCCCCGAAATCAAAAACACTGAAGCTTTCTTT. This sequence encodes CASSLRARGPEIKNTEAFF.